This T cell receptor beta chain was captured in a study of T-cell reconstitution after alpha-beta-depleted transplantation in children. Study observations and caveats: Surviving recipient cells, namely T cells and thymic progenitors, were the source of high day-60 TCRbeta diversity in some patients. Alpha-beta T cells present about two months after transplant were reported to originate from several hundred expanded graft clones. T-cell counts and diversity were attributed mostly to newly produced T cells one year after transplant.

Points on this clonotype: Its antigen is not identified.

The CDR3 runs to 13 residues. CDR1 SGHKS and CDR2 YYEKEE come from the germline V gene (reference sequence). V dropped 6 bases and J dropped 4 bases, with 13 bases sitting between them. Using unique molecular identifiers, the investigators prepared the TCRbeta library. A single record per CDR3 protein comes from TCRdb applying MiXCR to the PCR reads. The sample carries about 220,000 distinct CDR3 sequences, roughly 15% recorded once. The receptor's source is a male patient between 2 and 10 years old who had a stem cell transplant for acute lymphoblastic leukemia, so the T cells may come from the graft donor. Here the sequenced sample was PBMCs, mostly from graft donor cells, taken 360 days after TCRalphabeta/CD19-depleted stem cell transplant. The chain combines TRBV5-5 with TRBJ1-2, with D unresolved. CDR3: CASTPGSAYGYTF. DNA of the CDR3: TGTGCCAGCACCCCGGGGTCCGCCTATGGCTACACCTTC.